A selection of T cell receptor beta chains follows, all from one sample in a study of blood T cell repertoires in COVID-19. Libraries were prepared by immunoSEQ multiplex PCR; TCRdb keeps only in-frame clonotypes and omits some of them. The profile shows approximately 240,000 clones, roughly 80% of them singletons. The sample comprised peripheral blood. Receptor source: a woman in her sixties or seventies with active or convalescent COVID-19. Each CDR3 is given with its conserved first and last residue. A D gene is named only where the DNA matches it firmly. Where a row states a size, it is once, few, many or the class of an expanded clone; other rows omit it.

j_call cdr3_length d_call clone_size v_call cdr3_nt cdr3_aa
TRBJ1-5 16 NA NA TRBV28 TGTGCCAGCAGTTTTCTACGGGGAGATAGCAATCAGCCCCAGCATTTT CASSFLRGDSNQPQHF
TRBJ1-3 14 NA once TRBV5-6 TGTGCCAGCAGCCGCTCTTACGGGGGAAACACCATATATTTT CASSRSYGGNTIYF
TRBJ1-3 15 NA NA TRBV6-2/TRBV6-3 TGTGCCAGCAGTACCCCCCCGGACAGTGGAAACACCATATATTTT CASSTPPDSGNTIYF
TRBJ2-1 14 NA few TRBV13 TGTGCCAGCAGCCAGGTCGGGACTTACAATGAGCAGTTCTTC CASSQVGTYNEQFF
TRBJ1-2 12 TRBD1 NA TRBV27 TGTGCCAGCAGCCGGGACAGAGCTGGCTACACCTTC CASSRDRAGYTF
TRBJ2-5 14 TRBD2 NA TRBV3-1/TRBV3-2 TGTGCCAGCAGCCCGGGACTAGCCGGTGAGACCCAGTACTTC CASSPGLAGETQYF
TRBJ2-1 17 TRBD1 once TRBV5-1 TGCGCCAGCAGCTTGGCCCTCGGACAGGCATGGTACAATGAGCAGTTCTTC CASSLALGQAWYNEQFF
TRBJ2-5 16 TRBD2 NA TRBV4-1 TGCGCCAGCAGCCAGACTCGACTAGCGGGTGAGGAGACCCAGTACTTC CASSQTRLAGEETQYF
TRBJ2-1 15 TRBD2 NA TRBV29-1 TGCAGCGTTGCCCCCGGACTAGCGGGATACAATGAGCAGTTCTTC CSVAPGLAGYNEQFF
TRBJ2-3 19 TRBD2 NA TRBV9 TGTGCCAGCAGCGTAGGGGGCGGGAGGGTCCGGTGGACACTAATCACGCAGTATTTT CASSVGGGRVRWTLITQYF
TRBJ2-7 15 NA NA TRBV7-2 TGTGCCAGCAGCTCCCGTCCCGGGATCTACTACGAGCAGTACTTC CASSSRPGIYYEQYF
TRBJ2-2 19 NA NA TRBV12-5 TGTGCTAGTGGTTTGAGCTCCCGTGGGTCCCTAGAGGGCACCGGGGAGCTGTTTTTT CASGLSSRGSLEGTGELFF
TRBJ2-3 15 TRBD1 NA TRBV6-4 TGTGCCAGCAGTGTACAGGGGGCCAGTGGATCCTTGCAGTATTTT CASSVQGASGSLQYF
TRBJ2-2 18 NA NA TRBV5-1 TGCGCCAGCAGCTATGAGCTCACCGAAATTTTTAACGCCGGGGAGCTGTTTTTT CASSYELTEIFNAGELFF
TRBJ2-7 13 NA NA TRBV29-1 TGCAGCGTTGACGGGGAAAACTCCTACGAGCAGTACTTC CSVDGENSYEQYF
TRBJ2-1 14 NA NA TRBV21-1 TGTGCCAGTGGCGGGAGACTACGTTACAATGAGCAGTTCTTC CASGGRLRYNEQFF
TRBJ2-1 20 TRBD2 NA TRBV19 TGTGCCAGTAGCAGCACGTCCTCCCTCGGACTAGCGGGATCCTACAATGAGCAGTTCTTC CASSSTSSLGLAGSYNEQFF
TRBJ1-1 16 TRBD1 once TRBV25-1 TGTGCCAGCAGAGGACAGGGGGGGACTGAGCGCACTGAAGCTTTCTTT CASRGQGGTERTEAFF
TRBJ2-3 15 NA NA TRBV30 TGTGCCTGGAGCCCCGGAGGCACTAGCACAGATACGCAGTATTTT CAWSPGGTSTDTQYF
TRBJ1-1 15 TRBD1 NA TRBV2 TGTGCCAGCACCGTCACAGGGGGTGAGTGGACTGAAGCTTTCTTT CASTVTGGEWTEAFF
TRBJ2-3 17 TRBD2 NA TRBV15 TGTGCCACCAGCAGGGAGCTAAGCGGGAGTTCCGCAGATACGCAGTATTTT CATSRELSGSSADTQYF
TRBJ2-3 15 TRBD2 NA TRBV7-2 TGTGCCAGCAGTGATAGCGGGATTTCCACAGATACGCAGTATTTT CASSDSGISTDTQYF
TRBJ2-2 15 TRBD2 NA TRBV11-3 TGTGCCAGCAGTCTAGCGGGTCCGAACACCGGGGAGCTGTTTTTT CASSLAGPNTGELFF
TRBJ2-1 17 NA NA TRBV7-6 TGTGCCAGCAGCTTAGGGGTGAGGGCAGCCACCTACAATGAGCAGTTCTTC CASSLGVRAATYNEQFF
TRBJ1-2 13 NA NA TRBV3-1/TRBV3-2 TGTGCCAGCAGCCAAGAAACAGTCTATGGCTACACCTTC CASSQETVYGYTF
TRBJ1-1 13 TRBD1 NA TRBV29-1 TGCAGCGTTGAGGAGACAGGGGGCACTGAAGCTTTCTTT CSVEETGGTEAFF
TRBJ2-2 14 NA NA TRBV19 TGTGCCAGTAGTGGCTGGGATGGAGGCGGGGAGCTGTTTTTT CASSGWDGGGELFF
TRBJ2-5 15 TRBD2 NA TRBV2 TGTGCCAGCGCGGGGCTAGCGGGAGGGGAGGGGACCCAGTACTTC CASAGLAGGEGTQYF
TRBJ1-5 15 NA NA TRBV7-2 TGTGCCAGCAGCTTAAAGTGGGGCGACAATCAGCCCCAGCATTTT CASSLKWGDNQPQHF
TRBJ1-1 11 NA once TRBV20-1 TGCAGTGGTCAGGGGAACACTGAAGCTTTCTTT CSGQGNTEAFF
TRBJ2-1 13 TRBD1 NA TRBV5-4 TGTGCCAGCAGCTTCGACAGGGTCAATGAGCAGTTCTTC CASSFDRVNEQFF
TRBJ1-1 15 NA NA TRBV15 TGTGCCACCAGCAGCAGGCGGGTCGGAACGACTGAAGCTTTCTTT CATSSRRVGTTEAFF
TRBJ1-5 16 NA NA TRBV6-1 TGTGCCAGCAGTGAAGGGGGCCTTCGCGCGGATCAGCCCCAGCATTTT CASSEGGLRADQPQHF
TRBJ2-1 15 TRBD2 NA TRBV20-1 TGCAGTGCCAGTAGCGGGGTGAGCTCCTACAATGAGCAGTTCTTC CSASSGVSSYNEQFF
TRBJ1-5 16 TRBD1 NA TRBV5-8 TGTGCCAGCAGCCATCCAACGAACAGGGGGGGGCAGCCCCAGCATTTT CASSHPTNRGGQPQHF
TRBJ2-7 13 TRBD1 NA TRBV5-5 TGTGCCAGCAGCGACATGACAGGGGACGAGCAGTACTTC CASSDMTGDEQYF
TRBJ1-5 11 NA once TRBV28 TGTGCCAGCAGTCATAATCAGCCCCAGCATTTT CASSHNQPQHF
TRBJ2-5 15 TRBD2 once TRBV6-1 TGTGCCAGCAGTGAAAGCGGGGGGGGGTTCGAGACCCAGTACTTC CASSESGGGFETQYF
TRBJ2-1 17 TRBD2 NA TRBV7-8 TGTGCCAGCAGCGCCAGGCGGGGGGGTAGCTCCTACAATGAGCAGTTCTTC CASSARRGGSSYNEQFF
TRBJ2-2 14 NA NA TRBV25-1 TGTGCCAGCAGTGAATACGGGGGTTCCGGGGAGCTGTTTTTT CASSEYGGSGELFF
TRBJ2-2 17 TRBD1 NA TRBV6-2/TRBV6-3 TGTGCCAGCAGTTACCTGGTCGGACAGGGAAACACCGGGGAGCTGTTTTTT CASSYLVGQGNTGELFF
TRBJ2-3 16 NA NA TRBV7-3 TGTGCCAGCAGCTTATTTGCGAGCGGGCTAGCAGATACGCAGTATTTT CASSLFASGLADTQYF
TRBJ2-1 20 TRBD2 NA TRBV18 TGTGCCAGCTCACCACTACCGGGACTAGCGGGAGTTGTGAGCTTCAATGAGCAGTTCTTC CASSPLPGLAGVVSFNEQFF
TRBJ2-2 17 TRBD2 NA TRBV4-1 TGCGCCAGCAGCTCAGCGGGGGGGCAGGAGAACACCGGGGAGCTGTTTTTT CASSSAGGQENTGELFF
TRBJ1-4 17 NA NA TRBV11-3 TGTGCCAGCAGCCTTGCCAGGGCGCATGCAACTAATGAAAAACTGTTTTTT CASSLARAHATNEKLFF
TRBJ2-7 13 NA NA TRBV15 TGTGCCACCAGCAGAGAGGACAGCTACGAGCAGTACTTC CATSREDSYEQYF
TRBJ2-3 14 TRBD2 NA TRBV5-1 TGCGCCAGCAGCTGGACTAGCGGCACAGATACGCAGTATTTT CASSWTSGTDTQYF
TRBJ2-3 16 NA NA TRBV10-3 TGTGCCATCAGTGAAAGGAGGCCGAGGGGCACAGATACGCAGTATTTT CAISERRPRGTDTQYF
TRBJ2-2 13 TRBD1 NA TRBV2 TGTGCCAGCAGAGACAGGGACACCGGGGAGCTGTTTTTT CASRDRDTGELFF